The 25 T cell receptor beta chains listed next were all sequenced from one sample in a study of T-cell memory formation after mild COVID-19. TCRdb used MiXCR to reprocess the 5' RACE reads, holding one entry per CDR3 protein. The sample shows about 190,000 distinct CDR3 sequences, about 27% of them seen only once. Sequencing was carried out using PBMCs or a T cell subset sorted from them (not recorded which). These receptor sequences come from an adult woman who had mild COVID-19 (a few samples of this study predate the infection). Cell type and time point are not known.

This clonotype turned up a few times. The rearrangement links TRBV21-1 to TRBJ1-1; the table names TRBD1, a call not compared with the DNA. TRBV21-1 is classified as a pseudogene. The CDR3 runs 18 residues. The CDR3: CASSAERSGATMNTEAFF. For the CDR3, the DNA is TGTGCCAGCAGCGCCGAGAGGTCAGGGGCTACCATGAACACTGAAGCTTTCTTT.

This rearrangement joins TRBV7-2 to TRBJ2-1; the D is unclear. Germline loops: CDR1 SGHTA, CDR2 FQGNSA. V dropped 2 bases and J dropped 3 bases, with 8 bases sitting between them. This CDR3 is 14 amino acids long. The CDR3: CASSLNDGYNEQFF. The CDR3 nucleotides are TGTGCCAGCAGCTTAAACGACGGCTACAATGAGCAGTTCTTC. Combining the CDR3 with reference TRBV7-2 and TRBJ2-1 gives the whole variable domain GAGVSQSPSNKVTEKGKDVELRCDPISGHTALYWYRQSLGQGLEFLIYFQGNSAPDKSGLPSDRFSAERTGGSVSTLTIQRTQQEDSAVYLCASSLNDGYNEQFFGPGTRLTVL.

A few counts support this clonotype. The rearrangement uses TRBV7-2 and TRBJ1-1, with a possible D match to TRBD1 (5 bases). The CDR3 length is 14 residues. V shed 6 bases and J shed 1 base, with 12 bases lying between them. Germline assignment: CDR1 SGHTA and CDR2 FQGNSA. The CDR3 sequence: CASSWQGPNTEAFF. CDR3 sequence (DNA): TGTGCCAGCAGTTGGCAGGGCCCGAACACTGAAGCTTTCTTT.

V gene TRBV20-1 combines with J gene TRBJ1-1, with D perhaps matching TRBD1 (6 bases). The V and J ends lost 4 bases and 7 bases respectively, with 16 bases between them. This CDR3 region has 13 residues. Germline V gene sequence: CDR1 DFQATT, CDR2 SNEGSKA (reference sequence). The CDR3 DNA is TGCAGTGCTAAGATGTGGACAGAAAATGAAGCTTTCTTT. Its translation is CSAKMWTENEAFF.

This sequence joins TRBV12-3 or TRBV12-4 and TRBJ2-5; weak D call: TRBD1 (6 bases). There are 13 residues in the CDR3. With 6 bases removed from V and 3 bases from J, the gap between germline ends came to 11 bases. The CDR3 is CASSSNREETQYF. CDR3 bases: TGTGCCAGCAGCTCTAACAGGGAAGAGACCCAGTACTTC.

The chain recombines TRBV11-2 with TRBJ1-2; 7 bases map to TRBD1. The CDR3 totals 15 residues. Germline V gives CDR1 SGHAT, CDR2 FQNNGV. V lost 6 bases and J lost 4; bases outside the gene matches: 11. The CDR3 nucleotides are TGTGCCAGCAGTTTCCGACAGGGAGCGACCTATGGCTACACCTTC. Its protein product is CASSFRQGATYGYTF.

CDR3 residues: CASSFRATFSEAFF. The DNA for the CDR3 is TGTGCCAGCAGTTTCAGAGCCACATTCTCCGAAGCTTTCTTT. The chain is built from TRBV27 and TRBJ1-1; D gene uncertain. Germline V lookup: CDR1 MNHEY, CDR2 SMNVEV (reference sequence). The CDR3 spans 14 residues. The V end lost 3 bases, the J end lost 8 bases, and 16 bases lay between the germline ends.

The chain recombines TRBV29-1 with TRBJ2-5; the D gene is possibly TRBD1 (6 bases). This CDR3 region has 12 residues. Germline V gene data show CDR1 as SQVTM and CDR2 as ANQGSEA. V was cut by 7 bases and J by 1 base, with 10 bases left in between. The CDR3 DNA reads TGCAGCGCCCTCAGGGGCCAAGAGACCCAGTACTTC. Protein: CSALRGQETQYF. Supplemented by reference TRBV29-1 and TRBJ2-5, the full variable domain reads SAVISQKPSRDICQRGTSLTIQCQVDSQVTMMFWYRQQPGQSLTLIATANQGSEATYESGFVIDKFPISRPNLTFSTLTVSNMSPEDSSIYLCSALRGQETQYFGPGTRLLVL.

V usage is TRBV5-1 and J usage is TRBJ1-1, with 12 bases aligning to TRBD1. Germline loops: CDR1 SGHRS, CDR2 YFSETQ. V gave up 2 bases and J gave up 1 base; unmatched junction bases: 3. This CDR3 spans 16 amino acids. The CDR3 region is CASSFGTGGKNTEAFF. The CDR3 DNA follows: TGCGCCAGCAGCTTCGGGACAGGGGGCAAGAACACTGAAGCTTTCTTT.

This clonotype has only one observation. At one of its ends the junction is not consistent with the germline gene, which may arise from a read error. The V and J genes are TRBV6-4 and TRBJ2-1, with TRBD2 matching 9 bases. The CDR3 is 12 amino acids. Germline-derived CDR1 and CDR2 are MRHNA and SNTAGT. The CDR3 loop reads CASSDLAGTQFF. Here the CDR3 DNA reads TGTGCCAGTAGTGACCTAGCGGGAACCCAGTTCTTC.

This chain joins TRBV7-9 and TRBJ2-5; the D gene is possibly TRBD2 (6 bases). The CDR3 has 12 amino acids. The germline gives CDR1 SEHNR, CDR2 FQNEAQ (reference sequence). V shed 6 bases and J shed 5 bases, with 10 bases lying between them. This CDR3 is CASRGTAETQYF. In DNA form, the CDR3 reads TGTGCCAGCAGGGGGACTGCGGAGACCCAGTACTTC.

The genes are TRBV20-1 and TRBJ2-2; the match to TRBD1 covers 8 bases. The germline V gene has CDR1 DFQATT and CDR2 SNEGSKA (reference sequence). V was clipped by 1 base and J by 4 bases; unmatched bases: 2. The CDR3 is 14 amino acids. The CDR3 region is CSARAGTGTGELFF. CDR3 sequence (DNA): TGCAGTGCTAGAGCGGGGACAGGCACCGGGGAGCTGTTTTTT.

The CDR3 loop reads CASSQGKGLTGSYEQYF. CDR3 in DNA: TGCGCCAGCAGCCAGGGTAAGGGACTGACTGGCTCCTACGAGCAGTACTTC. The V call is TRBV4-1, the J call TRBJ2-7; perhaps TRBD2 as D (6 bases). The CDR3 totals 17 residues. Per germline, CDR1 MGHRA and CDR2 YSYEKL. V lost 3 bases to trimming and J lost 0 bases, with 18 bases between them.

This clonotype was picked up a small number of times. The chain uses TRBV9 and TRBJ2-7, with D unclear. Germline V gives CDR1 SGDLS, CDR2 YYNGEE. This CDR3 contains 13 residues. The V end lost 3 bases, the J end lost 0 bases, and 7 bases lay between the germline ends. The CDR3 reads CASSAPSSYEQYF. The CDR3 region has the DNA TGTGCCAGCAGCGCCCCGAGCTCCTACGAGCAGTACTTC. The full variable domain, completed using reference TRBV9 and TRBJ2-7, is DSGVTQTPKHLITATGQRVTLRCSPRSGDLSVYWYQQSLDQGLQFLIQYYNGEERAKGNILERFSAQQFPDLHSELNLSSLELGDSALYFCASSAPSSYEQYFGPGTRLTVT.

This clonotype has just a few counts. The chain joins TRBV25-1 to TRBJ1-1; possibly TRBD1 for D (5 bases). Trimming cost V 2 bases and J 9 bases, with 22 bases left between them. Per germline, CDR1 MGHDK and CDR2 SYGVNS. The CDR3 has 16 residues. As DNA, the CDR3 is TGTGCCAGCAGTGAAGGGGGACCGGGACCCCTCTTGAAAGCTTTCTTT. It translates to CASSEGGPGPLLKAFF.

The J gene is TRBJ2-7, the V gene TRBV29-1; 12 bases match TRBD2. This CDR3 has 17 residues. V was pared by 4 bases and J by 5 bases, with 15 bases of the junction left unmatched. The V gene's germline CDR1 is SQVTM and CDR2 ANQGSEA. CDR3 DNA: TGCAGCGTTGTTCTCCTGGTGGCTAGCGGGAGGGCCCACGAGCAGTACTTC. Its protein product is CSVVLLVASGRAHEQYF.

The chain has TRBV6-1 and TRBJ2-3; TRBD1 might be the D (6 bases). Germline V gene lookup returns CDR1 MNHNS and CDR2 SASEGT. CDR3 length: 14 amino acids. Trimming left V 6 bases short and J 0 bases short, with 10 bases between. The CDR3 DNA reads as TGTGCCAGCAGGTCAGGGGCTAGCACAGATACGCAGTATTTT. Translation gives CASRSGASTDTQYF.

This clonotype was observed a handful of times. This chain uses TRBV3-1 with TRBJ2-2, with no clear D. This CDR3 region has 15 residues. Trimming shortened V by 4 bases and J by 2 bases, and 11 bases separated the two germline ends. Germline V gives CDR1 LGHDT, CDR2 YNNKEL (reference sequence). The CDR3, as DNA: TGTGCCAGCAGCCTAAAGCTTAAAAACACCGGGGAGCTGTTTTTT. Its protein is CASSLKLKNTGELFF.

This clonotype was seen a handful of times. This chain links TRBV7-9 with TRBJ1-1; D is ambiguous. The germline CDR1 and CDR2 sequences are SEHNR and FQNEAQ (reference sequence). The CDR3 contains 13 residues. Trimming pared 4 bases from V and 3 bases from J, leaving 9 bases between. The CDR3 loop reads CASSSSADTEAFF. DNA of the CDR3: TGTGCCAGCAGCTCCTCGGCGGACACTGAAGCTTTCTTT.

A few counts support this clonotype. The rearrangement uses TRBV7-3 and TRBJ2-3; D might be TRBD2 (6 bases). This CDR3 comprises 12 residues. Trimming removed 2 bases from V and 14 bases from J, with 14 bases in between. Germline CDR1 reads SGHTA; CDR2 reads FQGTGA. Here the CDR3 reads CASSLPGTPLYF. In DNA, the CDR3 is TGTGCCAGCAGCTTACCCGGGACTCCCCTGTATTTT.

This clonotype was found a few times. The rearrangement uses TRBV12-3 or TRBV12-4 and TRBJ1-1; maybe TRBD1 (5 bases). V lost 5 bases to trimming and J lost 9 bases, with 13 bases between them. The CDR3 length is 12 residues. This CDR3 reads CASSPGTTKAFF. The CDR3 DNA sequence: TGTGCCAGCAGTCCCGGGACTACCAAAGCTTTCTTT.

This clonotype was detected a few times. The rearrangement links TRBV11-2 to TRBJ1-1, with a weak D call TRBD1 (6 bases). The CDR3 is 14 residues long. Germline-derived CDR1 and CDR2 are SGHAT and FQNNGV. V was cut by 0 bases and J by 4 bases, with 9 bases left in between. CDR3 in amino acids: CASSLDPGATEAFF. The DNA of the CDR3 is TGTGCCAGCAGCTTAGATCCGGGGGCCACTGAAGCTTTCTTT.

This clonotype has a handful of counts. This chain links TRBV19 with TRBJ2-1; D is unclear. With 9 bases removed from V and 0 bases from J, the gap between germline ends came to 9 bases. Looked up from germline, CDR1 is LNHDA and CDR2 is SQIVND (reference sequence). The CDR3 is made up of 13 amino acids. CDR3: CASGRSSYNEQFF. The DNA of the CDR3 is TGTGCCAGCGGTAGGAGCTCCTACAATGAGCAGTTCTTC.

In its sample, this clonotype was seen a few times. The chain has TRBV4-2 and TRBJ2-7; possible D gene TRBD2, 7 bases. The V and J ends lost 0 bases and 7 bases respectively, with 16 bases between them. CDR3 length equals 15 residues. Germline values: CDR1 LGHNA, CDR2 YNFKEQ. In DNA form, the CDR3 reads TGTGCCAGCAGCCAAGAACAGGGCTGGGGGGGTGAGCAGTACTTC. It codes for CASSQEQGWGGEQYF.

This clonotype has a handful of counts. This chain uses TRBV9 with TRBJ1-2; D is unresolved. The CDR3 has 13 amino acids. V lost 2 bases and J 2 bases, leaving 7 bases between the germline ends. Germline V gene data show CDR1 as SGDLS and CDR2 as YYNGEE. CDR3 DNA sequence: TGTGCCAGCAGCGTTCGATGGAACTATGGCTACACCTTC. Its protein product is CASSVRWNYGYTF.